The clone carrying this T cell receptor (beta chain) was detected ten times or more. Antigen: not known. In TCRdb, the 5' RACE reads were re-called with MiXCR into one record per CDR3 protein. The table lists about 250,000 distinct CDR3 sequences, under 8.5% of them singletons. The sample comes from a study of CD8 T cells in ankylosing spondylitis. V was shortened by 5 bases and J by 9 bases, with 11 bases between the two germline ends. This CDR3 is built from 11 residues. Germline lookup yields CDR1 DFQATT and CDR2 SNEGSKA (reference sequence). Study-wide points: A TCR beta motif of about eight highly homologous variants seemed to mark ankylosing spondylitis blood.

The rearrangement joins TRBV20-1 to TRBJ2-1, with TRBD2 as a possible D gene (6 bases). Sample: blood, either unsorted or a sorted T cell fraction (not recorded which). The TCR sequence derives from a female donor with ankylosing spondylitis or in good health (not recorded which). CDR3 sequence: CSAALASEQFF. CDR3 nucleotide sequence: TGCAGTGCTGCTCTAGCGAGTGAGCAGTTCTTC.